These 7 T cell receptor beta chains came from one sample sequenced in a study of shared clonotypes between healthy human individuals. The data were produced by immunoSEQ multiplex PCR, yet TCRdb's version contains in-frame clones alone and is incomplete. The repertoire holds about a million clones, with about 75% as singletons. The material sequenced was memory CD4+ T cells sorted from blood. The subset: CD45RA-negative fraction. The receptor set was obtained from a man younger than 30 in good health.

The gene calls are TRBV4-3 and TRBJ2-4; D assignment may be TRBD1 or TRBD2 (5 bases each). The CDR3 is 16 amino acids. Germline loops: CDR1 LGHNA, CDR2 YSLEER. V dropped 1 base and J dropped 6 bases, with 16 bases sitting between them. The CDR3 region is CASSQVLSGPSNIQYF. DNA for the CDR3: TGCGCCAGCAGCCAAGTTCTCTCGGGACCATCAAACATTCAGTACTTC.

CDR3 sequence reads: CASNLGSYNSPLHF. The CDR3 coding sequence is TGTGCCAGCAATTTAGGGTCCTATAATTCACCCCTCCACTTT. V usage is TRBV25-1 and J usage is TRBJ1-6; D gene ambiguous. CDR3 size: 14 residues. The germline V gene encodes CDR1 MGHDK and CDR2 SYGVNS. V was clipped by 7 bases and J by 1 base, with 8 bases between them.

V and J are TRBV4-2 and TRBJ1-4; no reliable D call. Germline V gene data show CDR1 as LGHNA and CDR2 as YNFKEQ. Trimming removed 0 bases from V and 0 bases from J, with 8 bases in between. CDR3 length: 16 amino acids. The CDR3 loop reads CASSQDLRATNEKLFF. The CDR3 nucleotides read TGTGCCAGCAGCCAAGATCTGAGGGCAACTAATGAAAAACTGTTTTTT.

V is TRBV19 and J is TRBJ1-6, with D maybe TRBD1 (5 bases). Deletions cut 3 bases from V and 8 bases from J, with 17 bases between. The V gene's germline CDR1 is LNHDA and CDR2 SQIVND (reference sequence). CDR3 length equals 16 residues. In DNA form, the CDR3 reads TGTGCCAGTAGTATGTTCCCTCAAGGGGAAGATTCACCCCTCCACTTT. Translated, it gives CASSMFPQGEDSPLHF.

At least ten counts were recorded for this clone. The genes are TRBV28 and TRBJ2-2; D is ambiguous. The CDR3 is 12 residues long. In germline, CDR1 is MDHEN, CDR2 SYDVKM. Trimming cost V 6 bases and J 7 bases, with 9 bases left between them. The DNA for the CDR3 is TGTGCCAGCAGCTCCGGTGACGGGGAGCTGTTTTTT. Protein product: CASSSGDGELFF. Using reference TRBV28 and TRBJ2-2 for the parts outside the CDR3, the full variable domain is DVKVTQSSRYLVKRTGEKVFLECVQDMDHENMFWYRQDPGLGLRLIYFSYDVKMKEKGDIPEGYSVSREKKERFSLILESASTNQTSMYLCASSSGDGELFFGEGSRLTVL.

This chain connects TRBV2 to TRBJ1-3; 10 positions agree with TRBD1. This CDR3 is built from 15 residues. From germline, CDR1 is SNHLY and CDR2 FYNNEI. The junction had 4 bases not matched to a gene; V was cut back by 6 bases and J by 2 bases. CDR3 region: CASRIGTGAGNTIYF. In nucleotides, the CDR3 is TGTGCCAGCAGGATCGGGACAGGGGCTGGAAACACCATATATTTT.

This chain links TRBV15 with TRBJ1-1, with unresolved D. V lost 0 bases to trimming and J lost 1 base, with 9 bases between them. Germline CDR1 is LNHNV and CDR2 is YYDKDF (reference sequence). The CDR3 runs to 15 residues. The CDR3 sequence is CATSRDLAPNTEAFF. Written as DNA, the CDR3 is TGTGCCACCAGCAGAGATCTGGCCCCGAACACTGAAGCTTTCTTT.